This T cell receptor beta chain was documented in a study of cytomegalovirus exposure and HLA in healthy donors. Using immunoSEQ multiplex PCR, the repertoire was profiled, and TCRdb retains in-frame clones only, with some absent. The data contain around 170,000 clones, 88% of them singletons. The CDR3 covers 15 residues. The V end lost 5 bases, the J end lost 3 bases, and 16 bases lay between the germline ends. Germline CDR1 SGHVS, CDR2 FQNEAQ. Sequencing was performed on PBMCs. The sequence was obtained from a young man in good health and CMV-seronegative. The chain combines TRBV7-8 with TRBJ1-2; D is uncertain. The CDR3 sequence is CASSVSLGGHYGYTF. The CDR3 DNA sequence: TGTGCCAGCAGCGTAAGTTTGGGTGGGCACTATGGCTACACCTTC.